The sequence of this TCR beta chain was determined in a study of T cell changes during pregnancy in multiple sclerosis. The CDR3 has 15 residues. Trimming removed 4 bases from V and 4 bases from J, with 16 bases in between. The germline V gene encodes CDR1 LGHNA and CDR2 YNFKEQ. Using immunoSEQ multiplex PCR, the repertoire was profiled, and TCRdb retains in-frame clones only, with some absent. The sample has roughly 100,000 clones; around 93% are singletons. The chain has TRBV4-2 and TRBJ1-2; D perhaps matches TRBD1 (6 bases). The sample here was peripheral blood, taken after pregnancy. The receptor comes from a female donor with multiple sclerosis, enrolled in a pregnancy study. The CDR3 loop is CASSPTKTGGYGYTF. The CDR3 coding sequence is TGTGCCAGCAGCCCGACTAAGACAGGAGGCTATGGCTACACCTTC.